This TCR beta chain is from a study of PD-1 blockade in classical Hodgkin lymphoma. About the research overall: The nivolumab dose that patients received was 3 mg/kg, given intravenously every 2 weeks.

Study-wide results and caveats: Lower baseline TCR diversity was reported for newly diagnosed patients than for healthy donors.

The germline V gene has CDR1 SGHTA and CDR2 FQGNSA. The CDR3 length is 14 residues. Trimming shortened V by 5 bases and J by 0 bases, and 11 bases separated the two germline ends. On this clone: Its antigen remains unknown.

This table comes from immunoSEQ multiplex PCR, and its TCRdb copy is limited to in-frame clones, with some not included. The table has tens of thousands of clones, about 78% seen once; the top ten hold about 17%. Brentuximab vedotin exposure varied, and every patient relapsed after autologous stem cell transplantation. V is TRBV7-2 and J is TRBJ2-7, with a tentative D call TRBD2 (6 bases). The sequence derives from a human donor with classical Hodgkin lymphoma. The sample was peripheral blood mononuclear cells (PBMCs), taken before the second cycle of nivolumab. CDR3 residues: CASSRDGSSYEQYF. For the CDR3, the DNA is TGTGCCAGCAGCCGGGACGGGAGCTCCTACGAGCAGTACTTC.